The text below deals with one T cell receptor beta chain. Its antigen has not been determined. No base qualities exist here, and no much larger clone lies one base off it. The data were obtained in a study of blood T cell repertoires in COVID-19 (dated by TCRdb to the early 2020s). Broadly, across the study: Samples covering the acute and convalescent phases of COVID-19 were provided by collaborators in the United States, Italy and Spain. The material from the prospective study consisted of cDNA or gDNA derived from T cells, B-cell-depleted T cells, or PBMCs. Subjects who had been exposed to COVID-19, were actively infected with it, or had recovered from it provided the deeply sampled blood TCRbeta repertoires that made up the dataset. The repertoires were released in a freely available public database intended as a resource for research on the immune response to SARS-CoV-2. The samples were drawn from two sources: the first 160 participants of the ongoing ImmuneRACE study, and 1,200 or so subjects contributed by 6 global collaborators. A de-identified subject ID, COVID-19 status, age in years and sex were almost always included in the sample metadata. Where available, HLA class I and class II types were taken from metadata supplied by the sample provider and were not determined by assay-based typing. The investigation overall reported the following: How much clinical and demographic metadata was included differed by source and by participant, and the metadata was provided uncurated.

Whole blood was collected in K2EDTA tubes by collaborating institutions according to the institutions' own protocols. For TCRbeta analysis, collaborator samples were shipped as frozen whole blood, as isolated PBMCs, or as DNA extracted from either sample type. CDR1 and CDR2, per the germline V gene (reference sequence), are SGHNT and YYREEE. Clipping removes 8 bases from V and 4 bases from J, with 7 as the unmatched junction base count. The CDR3 runs 13 residues from the cysteine to the phenylalanine. Only CDR3 DNA is held: 39 bases, read in frame from base 1. The immunoSEQ Assay, a bias-controlled multiplex PCR, was used to amplify TCRbeta CDR3 regions from genomic DNA. The authors' analysis ran thus. The number of nucleated cells in each sample was estimated from the amplification of reference gene primers within the assay. Sequence reads were collapsed and filtered to measure the absolute abundance of every unique TCRbeta CDR3 rearrangement. For each sample, productive Simpson clonality was calculated as the square root of Simpson's diversity index over productive rearrangements. Held by TCRdb, this immuneACCESS table contains in-frame sequences only and omits some clones. Under half of the omission traces to an unresolved V gene where checked; the cause of the rest is unknown. That table is the source of V, J and clone size, and D and trimming were worked out from the DNA. In all, the sample holds roughly 140,000 clones, and approximately 83% of those were seen once. The ten largest clones take up around 8% of the sample.

This clonotype was obtained from a human donor in a cohort sampled during active COVID-19. The rearranged segments are TRBV5-4 and TRBJ2-3; 7 central nucleotides agree with TRBD2. The specimen was peripheral blood. The nucleotide sequence is given as TGTGCCAGTGGGGGGGGGAGCTCAGATACGCAGTATTTT. This sequence encodes CASGGGSSDTQYF. The reference TRBV5-4 and TRBJ2-3 proteins fill in what lies around the CDR3, so the full variable domain reads ETGVTQSPTHLIKTRGQQVTLRCSSQSGHNTVSWYQQALGQGPQFIFQYYREEENGRGNFPPRFSGLQFPNYSSELNVNALELDDSALYLCASGGGSSDTQYFGPGTRLTVL.